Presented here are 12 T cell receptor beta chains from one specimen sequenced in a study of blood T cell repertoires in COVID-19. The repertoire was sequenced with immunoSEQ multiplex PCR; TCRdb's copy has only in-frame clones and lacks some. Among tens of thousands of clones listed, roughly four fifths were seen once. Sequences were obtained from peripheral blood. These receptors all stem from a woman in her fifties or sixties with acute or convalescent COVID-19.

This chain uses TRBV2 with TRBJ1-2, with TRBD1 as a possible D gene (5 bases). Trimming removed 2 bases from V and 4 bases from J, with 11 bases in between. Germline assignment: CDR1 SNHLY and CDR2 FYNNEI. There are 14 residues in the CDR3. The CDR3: CASSEMGGIYGYTF. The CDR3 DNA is TGTGCCAGCAGTGAAATGGGGGGGATCTATGGCTACACCTTC. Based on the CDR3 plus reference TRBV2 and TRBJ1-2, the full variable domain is EPEVTQTPSHQVTQMGQEVILRCVPISNHLYFYWYRQILGQKVEFLVSFYNNEISEKSEIFDDQFSVERPDGSNFTLKIRSTKLEDSAMYFCASSEMGGIYGYTFGSGTRLTVV.

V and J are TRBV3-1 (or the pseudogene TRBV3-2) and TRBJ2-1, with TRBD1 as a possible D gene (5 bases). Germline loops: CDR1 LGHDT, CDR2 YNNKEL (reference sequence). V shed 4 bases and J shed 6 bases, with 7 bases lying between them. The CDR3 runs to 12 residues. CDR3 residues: CASSLTVNEQFF. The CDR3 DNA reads TGTGCCAGCAGCCTGACAGTCAATGAGCAGTTCTTC.

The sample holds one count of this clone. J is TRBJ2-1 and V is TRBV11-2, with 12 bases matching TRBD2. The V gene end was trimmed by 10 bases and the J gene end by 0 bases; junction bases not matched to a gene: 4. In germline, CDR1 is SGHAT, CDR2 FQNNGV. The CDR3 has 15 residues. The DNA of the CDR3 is TGTGCCACTCAGACTAGCGGGAGCTCCTACAATGAGCAGTTCTTC. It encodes CATQTSGSSYNEQFF.

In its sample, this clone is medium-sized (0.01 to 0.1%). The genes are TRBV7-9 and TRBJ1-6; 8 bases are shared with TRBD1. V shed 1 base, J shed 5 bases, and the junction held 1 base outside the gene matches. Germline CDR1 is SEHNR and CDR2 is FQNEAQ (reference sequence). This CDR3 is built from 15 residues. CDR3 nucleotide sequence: TGTGCCAGCAGCTTAGGGACAGGGAATAATTCACCCCTCCACTTT. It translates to CASSLGTGNNSPLHF.

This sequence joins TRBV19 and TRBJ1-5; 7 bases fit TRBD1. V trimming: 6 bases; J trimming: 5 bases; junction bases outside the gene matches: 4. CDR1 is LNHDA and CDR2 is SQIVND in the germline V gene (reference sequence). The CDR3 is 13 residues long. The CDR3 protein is CASRTGWYQPQHF. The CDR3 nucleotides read TGTGCCAGTAGGACAGGGTGGTATCAGCCCCAGCATTTT.

CDR3 nucleotide sequence: TGTGCCAGCAGCGGGGACAGGGGGAGTGAAAAACTGTTTTTT. Amino acids: CASSGDRGSEKLFF. The chain couples TRBV9 to TRBJ1-4; TRBD1 matches at 11 bases. Germline trimming cut 3 bases from V and 7 bases from J; bases unmatched to any gene: 2. CDR3 length: 14 amino acids. Germline values: CDR1 SGDLS, CDR2 YYNGEE.

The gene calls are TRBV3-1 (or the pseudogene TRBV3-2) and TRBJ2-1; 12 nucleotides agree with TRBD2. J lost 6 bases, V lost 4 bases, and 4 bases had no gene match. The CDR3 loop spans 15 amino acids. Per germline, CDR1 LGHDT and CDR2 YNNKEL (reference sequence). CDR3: CASSRTSGRFNEQFF. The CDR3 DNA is TGTGCCAGCAGCCGCACTAGCGGGAGGTTCAATGAGCAGTTCTTC.

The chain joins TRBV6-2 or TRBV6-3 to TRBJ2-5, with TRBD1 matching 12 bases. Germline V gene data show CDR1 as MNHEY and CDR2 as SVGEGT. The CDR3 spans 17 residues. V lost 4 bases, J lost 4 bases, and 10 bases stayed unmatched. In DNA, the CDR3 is TGTGCCAGCAGTTTTACTCCCGGGACAGGGGGCCGAGAGACCCAGTACTTC. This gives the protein CASSFTPGTGGRETQYF.

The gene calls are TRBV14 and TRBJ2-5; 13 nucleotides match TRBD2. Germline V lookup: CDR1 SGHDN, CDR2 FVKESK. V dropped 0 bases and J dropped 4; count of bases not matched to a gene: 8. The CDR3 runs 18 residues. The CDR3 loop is CASSQDRLAGGLGETQYF. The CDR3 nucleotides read TGTGCCAGCAGCCAAGATCGACTAGCGGGAGGATTAGGAGAGACCCAGTACTTC.

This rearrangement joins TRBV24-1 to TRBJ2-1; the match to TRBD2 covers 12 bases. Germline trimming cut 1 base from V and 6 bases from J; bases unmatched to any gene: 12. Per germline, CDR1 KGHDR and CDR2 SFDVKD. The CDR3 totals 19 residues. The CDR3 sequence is CATSDLGLAGPYGSNEQFF. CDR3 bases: TGTGCCACCAGTGATTTAGGACTAGCGGGACCATACGGGAGCAATGAGCAGTTCTTC.

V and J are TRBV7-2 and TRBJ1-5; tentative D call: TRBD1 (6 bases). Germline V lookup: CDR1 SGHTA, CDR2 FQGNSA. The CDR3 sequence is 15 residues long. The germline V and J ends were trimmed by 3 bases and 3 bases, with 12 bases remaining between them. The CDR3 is CASSFRGGNNQPQHF. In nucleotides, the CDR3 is TGTGCCAGCAGCTTCCGAGGGGGAAACAATCAGCCCCAGCATTTT.

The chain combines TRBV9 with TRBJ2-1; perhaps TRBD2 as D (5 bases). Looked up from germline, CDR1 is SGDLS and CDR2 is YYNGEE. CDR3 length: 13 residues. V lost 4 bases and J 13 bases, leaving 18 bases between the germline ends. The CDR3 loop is CASSPHSETEQFF. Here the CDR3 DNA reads TGTGCCAGCAGCCCTCATAGCGAGACGGAACAGTTCTTC.